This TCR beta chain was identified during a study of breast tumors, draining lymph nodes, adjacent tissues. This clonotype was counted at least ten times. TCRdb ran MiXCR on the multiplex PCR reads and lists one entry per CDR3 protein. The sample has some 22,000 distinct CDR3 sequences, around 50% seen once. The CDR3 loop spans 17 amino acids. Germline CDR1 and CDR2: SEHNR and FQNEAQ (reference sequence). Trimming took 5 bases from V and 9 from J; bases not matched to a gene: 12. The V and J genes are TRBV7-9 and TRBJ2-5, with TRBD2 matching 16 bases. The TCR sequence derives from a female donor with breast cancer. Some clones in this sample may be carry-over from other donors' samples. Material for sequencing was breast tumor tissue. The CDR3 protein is CASSPGTSGRAREPQYF. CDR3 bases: TGTGCCAGCAGCCCCGGGACTAGCGGGAGGGCCCGGGAGCCCCAGTACTTC.